This is a list of T cell receptor beta chains from one sample in a study of T-cell reconstitution after alpha-beta-depleted transplantation in children. TCRdb re-called the PCR reads with MiXCR, one entry per CDR3 protein. The sample has some 26,000 distinct CDR3 sequences; around 17% are singletons. Sequencing used PBMCs, mostly from graft donor cells, obtained 60 days after TCRalphabeta/CD19-depleted stem cell transplant. These TCRs come from a male patient under 10 years old who had a stem cell transplant for acute lymphoblastic leukemia, so the T cells may come from the graft donor. Each CDR3 is given with its conserved first and last residue. A D gene is named only where the DNA matches it firmly. A clone size is listed for some rows: how often the clone was seen (once, few, many), or a class if it is expanded.

j_call: TRBJ2-1
v_call: TRBV2
d_call: .
clone_size: .
cdr3_nt: TGTGCCAGCAGTGAATGGCCTGCCGGAAATGAGCAGTTCTTC
cdr3_aa: CASSEWPAGNEQFF

j_call: TRBJ1-1
v_call: TRBV9
d_call: .
clone_size: many
cdr3_nt: TGTGCCGGAAATAAGCAGGTTGGGGGCTCCGACGCTTTCTTT
cdr3_aa: CAGNKQVGGSDAFF

j_call: TRBJ2-7
v_call: TRBV28
d_call: .
clone_size: many
cdr3_nt: TGTGCCAGCAGTCCCGGAGGGGGAAGCGGATACGAGCAGTACTTC
cdr3_aa: CASSPGGGSGYEQYF

j_call: TRBJ1-2
v_call: TRBV20-1
d_call: TRBD1
clone_size: .
cdr3_nt: TGCAGTGCTGACTCACAGGGGGCCTCCCCGTATGGCTACACCTTC
cdr3_aa: CSADSQGASPYGYTF

j_call: TRBJ1-5
v_call: TRBV7-2
d_call: .
clone_size: few
cdr3_nt: TGTGCCAGCAGCGTCTATGGGGGGCAGCCCCAGCATTTT
cdr3_aa: CASSVYGGQPQHF

j_call: TRBJ2-6
v_call: TRBV29-1
d_call: .
clone_size: many
cdr3_nt: TGCAGCGTTGCGTCCACTGGGGCCAACGTCCTGACTTTC
cdr3_aa: CSVASTGANVLTF

j_call: TRBJ2-1
v_call: TRBV20-1
d_call: TRBD2
clone_size: many
cdr3_nt: TGCAGTGCGGCGCTAGCGGGAGACAAGTCGTGGCAGTTCTTC
cdr3_aa: CSAALAGDKSWQFF

j_call: TRBJ1-1
v_call: TRBV7-9
d_call: .
clone_size: few
cdr3_nt: TGTGCCAGCAGCTTTCCCCCAATCGAGACTGAAGCTTTCTTT
cdr3_aa: CASSFPPIETEAFF

j_call: TRBJ2-3
v_call: TRBV6-5
d_call: .
clone_size: .
cdr3_nt: TGTGCCAGCAGTTTTCGGCGGGGAGTCACAGATACGCAGTATTTT
cdr3_aa: CASSFRRGVTDTQYF

j_call: TRBJ2-7
v_call: TRBV5-1
d_call: TRBD2
clone_size: few
cdr3_nt: TGCGCCAGCAGCTTAGCTTTCCGGGGACTAGCGAACTCCTACGAGCAGTACTTC
cdr3_aa: CASSLAFRGLANSYEQYF

j_call: TRBJ2-7
v_call: TRBV20-1
d_call: TRBD1
clone_size: many
cdr3_nt: TGCAGTGCTCACAGGGGGACCTACGAGCAGTACTTC
cdr3_aa: CSAHRGTYEQYF

j_call: TRBJ1-6
v_call: TRBV4-3
d_call: .
clone_size: few
cdr3_nt: TGCGCCAGCAGCCAAGAGTCTCGGGGGGCATACGGAGATTCACCCCTCCACTTT
cdr3_aa: CASSQESRGAYGDSPLHF

j_call: TRBJ2-7
v_call: TRBV20-1
d_call: .
clone_size: few
cdr3_nt: TGCAGTGCTCCGTCAGGACTATTCTACGAGCAGTACTTC
cdr3_aa: CSAPSGLFYEQYF

j_call: TRBJ2-7
v_call: TRBV9
d_call: .
clone_size: few
cdr3_nt: TGTGCCAGCAGCGTGGGTCCCGCCTACGAGCAGTACTTC
cdr3_aa: CASSVGPAYEQYF

j_call: TRBJ2-7
v_call: TRBV7-8
d_call: .
clone_size: many
cdr3_nt: TGTGCCAGCAGCTTAGTGCGGGACAACACCTACGAGCAGTACTTC
cdr3_aa: CASSLVRDNTYEQYF

j_call: TRBJ2-2
v_call: TRBV5-1
d_call: TRBD2
clone_size: .
cdr3_nt: TGCGCCAGCAGTTCCGCGAAGGGACTAGCGGGACGCACCGGGGAGCTGTTTTTT
cdr3_aa: CASSSAKGLAGRTGELFF

j_call: TRBJ1-2
v_call: TRBV12-3/TRBV12-4
d_call: TRBD1
clone_size: medium-sized
cdr3_nt: TGTGCCAGCAGTCCGCCCAGGGGGACAGGATATGGCTACACCTTC
cdr3_aa: CASSPPRGTGYGYTF

j_call: TRBJ1-1
v_call: TRBV12-3/TRBV12-4
d_call: TRBD1
clone_size: few
cdr3_nt: TGTGCCAGCACTGCGGACAGGGCGAGGGCTTTCTTT
cdr3_aa: CASTADRARAFF

j_call: TRBJ1-3
v_call: TRBV6-5
d_call: .
clone_size: many
cdr3_nt: TGTGCCAGCAGTTACTGGAGCTCTGGAAACACCATATATTTT
cdr3_aa: CASSYWSSGNTIYF

j_call: TRBJ1-1
v_call: TRBV6-6
d_call: .
clone_size: many
cdr3_nt: TGTGCCAGCAGTTACTCACAGAACACTGAAGCTTTCTTT
cdr3_aa: CASSYSQNTEAFF

j_call: TRBJ2-1
v_call: TRBV6-2/TRBV6-3
d_call: TRBD2
clone_size: .
cdr3_nt: TGTGCCAGCACCCAGAGCGGGGGGGCGGATGAGCAGTTCTTC
cdr3_aa: CASTQSGGADEQFF

j_call: TRBJ1-5
v_call: TRBV7-2
d_call: .
clone_size: .
cdr3_nt: TGTGCCAGCAGCTTAGGAAGTAATGAGCCCCAGCATTTT
cdr3_aa: CASSLGSNEPQHF

j_call: TRBJ1-1
v_call: TRBV5-1
d_call: .
clone_size: few
cdr3_nt: TGCGCCAGCAGCTTGGCCGGGGTTTCCACTGAAGCTTTCTTT
cdr3_aa: CASSLAGVSTEAFF

j_call: TRBJ2-1
v_call: TRBV5-5
d_call: .
clone_size: many
cdr3_nt: TGTGCCAGCAGCTTGATACAGAGCCGCAATGAGCAGTTCTTC
cdr3_aa: CASSLIQSRNEQFF

j_call: TRBJ2-3
v_call: TRBV6-6
d_call: .
clone_size: .
cdr3_nt: TGTGCCAGCGCCCCAGGGGGGGCGAATACGCAGTATTTT
cdr3_aa: CASAPGGANTQYF

j_call: TRBJ1-1
v_call: TRBV29-1
d_call: .
clone_size: .
cdr3_nt: TGCAGCGTTTCGACAGGCCCGAACACTGAAGCTTTCTTT
cdr3_aa: CSVSTGPNTEAFF

j_call: TRBJ2-2
v_call: TRBV13
d_call: TRBD1
clone_size: once
cdr3_nt: TGTGCCAGCAGCCCTCCGACAGGGGACATGAACACCGGGGAGCTGTTTTTT
cdr3_aa: CASSPPTGDMNTGELFF

j_call: TRBJ2-2
v_call: TRBV7-2
d_call: .
clone_size: many
cdr3_nt: TGTGCCAGCAGCTTATACAGCCTGAACACCGGGGAGCTGTTTTTT
cdr3_aa: CASSLYSLNTGELFF

j_call: TRBJ2-7
v_call: TRBV5-1
d_call: .
clone_size: many
cdr3_nt: TGCGCCAGCAGCTCCTTCAGGGGGGCCTACGAGCAGTACTTC
cdr3_aa: CASSSFRGAYEQYF

j_call: TRBJ2-1
v_call: TRBV6-2/TRBV6-3
d_call: TRBD1
clone_size: .
cdr3_nt: TGTGCCAGCAGTTCACTCCGGGACAGGGGCAACAATGAGCAGTTCTTC
cdr3_aa: CASSSLRDRGNNEQFF

j_call: TRBJ2-3
v_call: TRBV27
d_call: .
clone_size: .
cdr3_nt: TGTGCCAGCAGACTACAGACGACGGATACGCAGTATTTT
cdr3_aa: CASRLQTTDTQYF

j_call: TRBJ2-7
v_call: TRBV14
d_call: TRBD1
clone_size: .
cdr3_nt: TGTGCCAGCAGCCTTTCCTACAGGGGCCACGAGCAGTACTTC
cdr3_aa: CASSLSYRGHEQYF

j_call: TRBJ2-7
v_call: TRBV2
d_call: .
clone_size: few
cdr3_nt: TGTGCCAGCAGTCCGGGGAATCCCCCCTACGAGCAGTACTTC
cdr3_aa: CASSPGNPPYEQYF

j_call: TRBJ1-2
v_call: TRBV24-1
d_call: .
clone_size: many
cdr3_nt: TGTGCCACCAGTGATTTTCGCTATGGCTACACCTTC
cdr3_aa: CATSDFRYGYTF

j_call: TRBJ2-1
v_call: TRBV6-2/TRBV6-3
d_call: .
clone_size: .
cdr3_nt: TGTGCCAGCAGTTACGAGGCTGGAGCCTACAATGAGCAGTTCTTC
cdr3_aa: CASSYEAGAYNEQFF